The sequence of this T cell receptor beta chain was determined in a study of shared clonotypes between healthy human individuals (dated by TCRdb to between 2020 and 2021). In terms of the full investigation: The cohort included a few men and a couple of women between 18 and 49 years of age. For each donor, three plates each were used for CD4 naive and CD4 memory, two plates were used for CD8 naive, and one plate was used for CD8 memory. To estimate repertoire size and how much clonotype sharing occurs between individuals, the study deeply sequenced the blood TCR repertoires of roughly 5 healthy adults. Libraries were prepared and TCR repertoires were sequenced by different laboratories using diverse techniques, in order to increase sequencing depth and limit assay-specific biases. Leukapheresis yielded between about 0.9 and 9.5 billion PBMCs per donor.

Paper-wide results and their limitations: Sampling was restricted to blood, and TCR repertoires in tissue are likely to differ from TCR repertoires in blood. Compared with non-shared clonotypes, the clonotypes found in all four sorted-subset donors had higher generation probabilities. Pairwise subsampling led to the expectation that sequencing depth would affect the degree of clonotype sharing among donors. Around 5.4% of naive CD4, 3.5% of naive CD8, roughly 2.4% of memory CD4, and more than 0.35% of memory CD8 clonotypes were shared across several donors. Even with the large sequencing depth, rarefaction of the sorted-subset datasets indicated that sequencing was incomplete. Larger estimated clonotype richness was generally found for naive subsets than for memory subsets. The genetic and exposure-history diversity represented was limited by the small number of donors.

From a lookup of the germline V gene, CDR1 and CDR2 are SGDLS and YYNGEE. Reading from cysteine to phenylalanine, the CDR3 counts 15 amino acids. Only the CDR3 region is kept as DNA, spanning 45 bases read in frame from base 1. V is clipped by 0 bases and J by 1 base, and the sequence between their germline boundaries is 10 bases long. About this clone: The antigen it recognizes is unknown. Base quality data are lacking; no much larger clone is found one base away. This sample also contains other DNA sequences that code for the same CDR3.

For the CD8 naive samples, CD45RO-negative cells were positively selected for CCR7, yielding a CD45RA+CCR7+ population from which TemRA cells were excluded. Donors were healthy HIV-negative adults with no recently reported acute infections or vaccinations. Every donor was a Caucasian adult living in Nashville, Tennessee, USA. After blood collection by leukapheresis, PBMCs were isolated using Ficoll-Histopaque density gradient centrifugation and then cryopreserved in the vapor phase of liquid nitrogen. Purity and quantity of every magnetically sorted T cell population were checked by analytical flow cytometry. From each sorted fraction, genomic DNA was isolated and quantified by UV absorbance on a Nanodrop 2000c. TCR CDR3 regions were amplified from genomic DNA by multiplex PCR using the deep immunoSEQ assay. Genomic DNA extracted from each cell subset was distributed evenly over all wells of several immunoSEQ 96-well plates, and each plate served as one replicate. Each replicate PCR for sorted subsets received roughly 0.2 ug genomic DNA, equal to tens of thousands of T cell genomes. The purified libraries were quantified using a Qubit 3.0 fluorometer, sized with a Bioanalyzer 2100, and then quantified again using the KAPA Library Quantification kit. Every immunoSEQ 96-well plate was sequenced on a dedicated single-read 150-cycle Illumina NextSeq 550 flow cell. In the authors' own workflow: Because the immunoSEQ output held only junctional sequences and lacked quality scores, the filtering could not match the filtering applied to full-length reads. Sequences were annotated with PyIR, a Python wrapper for IgBLAST v1.9, and V/J genes and CDR3 were assigned using IMGT germline references. Reads were filtered out if the reads had weak V/J assignments (E-value above 1e-6), no CDR3, stop codons, out-of-frame junctions, or ambiguous translated residues. V3J clonotypes were defined by identical inferred V gene, J gene, and CDR3 amino acid sequence. To compute the percentage overlap between repertoires, the number of shared unique clonotypes was divided by the size of the smaller repertoire. Three approaches were used to assess repertoire richness: RTK rarefaction, the Chao1 estimator, and Recon v2.1 estimates of unobserved clonotypes. Generation probabilities were computed with OLGA for all TCRbeta clonotypes obtained by the gDNA method from several donors. TCRdb mirrors the immuneACCESS table, restricted to in-frame sequences. Some clones are absent from its copies; in checked studies, under half trace to an unresolved V gene, and the reason for the others is unknown. V, J and clone size are those of that table, while D and trimming were read from the DNA. A total of approximately 1.9 million clones appear in this sample, approximately 92% of them only once. The top ten clonotypes cover under 2% of the sample.

The receptor was derived from a man younger than 35 in good health. Some clones in this sample may be carry-over from other donors' samples. Here the chain combines TRBV9 and TRBJ1-1; possibly the D gene is TRBD1, per 6 matching bases. The source material was naive CD8+ T cells from PBMCs. Per the publication, the cell subset or site label means: CD45RA+CCR7+. The nucleotide sequence is given as TGTGCCAGCAGCGTAGGGGGGGCAGGGAACACTGAAGCTTTCTTT. This is translated as CASSVGGAGNTEAFF.